A selection of T cell receptor beta chains follows, all from one sample in a study of PD-1 blockade in classical Hodgkin lymphoma. The table came from immunoSEQ multiplex PCR; TCRdb's copy has only in-frame clones and leaves some out. The sample holds over 30,000 clones, about 93% seen once. The sequencing here drew on CD4+ T cells from blood, taken at baseline. All receptors come from a human donor with classical Hodgkin lymphoma. Both conserved end residues are part of each CDR3. The D gene is left open where the match is weak. The size entry is marked missing in some rows and otherwise reads once, few, many or a size class.

v_call: TRBV25-1
clone_size: -
j_call: TRBJ1-4
cdr3_length: 15
d_call: -
cdr3_nt: TGTGCCAGCAGTGACCGAGGGGCCGGGAGGGAAAAACTGTTTTTT
cdr3_aa: CASSDRGAGREKLFF

v_call: TRBV5-3
clone_size: -
j_call: TRBJ2-7
cdr3_length: 14
d_call: TRBD1
cdr3_nt: TGTGCCAGCATCCTGACAGGGGAATTTCCTCAGCAGTACTTC
cdr3_aa: CASILTGEFPQQYF

v_call: TRBV7-8
clone_size: once
j_call: TRBJ2-5
cdr3_length: 15
d_call: TRBD2
cdr3_nt: TGTGCCAGCAGCTTAGTAGGACTAGACCAAGAGACCCAGTACTTC
cdr3_aa: CASSLVGLDQETQYF

v_call: TRBV28
clone_size: once
j_call: TRBJ1-2
cdr3_length: 16
d_call: -
cdr3_nt: TGTGCCAGCAGGATTGGTGGAGGACAGTCCTACTATGGCTACACCTTC
cdr3_aa: CASRIGGGQSYYGYTF

v_call: TRBV7-2
clone_size: -
j_call: TRBJ2-7
cdr3_length: 13
d_call: -
cdr3_nt: TGTGCCAGCAGCGCAAACAGGGTCGGCGAGCAGTACTTC
cdr3_aa: CASSANRVGEQYF

v_call: TRBV11-2
clone_size: -
j_call: TRBJ1-2
cdr3_length: 14
d_call: -
cdr3_nt: TGTGCCAGCAGCTTAGGAGGACGGAACTATGGCTACACCTTC
cdr3_aa: CASSLGGRNYGYTF

v_call: TRBV4-1
clone_size: -
j_call: TRBJ2-7
cdr3_length: 16
d_call: TRBD2
cdr3_nt: TGCGCCAGCAGCCAAGAATTAGGGCTAGCGGGGGGCGAGCAGTACTTC
cdr3_aa: CASSQELGLAGGEQYF

v_call: TRBV15
clone_size: -
j_call: TRBJ1-1
cdr3_length: 13
d_call: -
cdr3_nt: TGTGCCACCAGGGGGCCGCGAACTTCTGAAGCTTTCTTT
cdr3_aa: CATRGPRTSEAFF

v_call: TRBV7-9
clone_size: -
j_call: TRBJ1-3
cdr3_length: 15
d_call: -
cdr3_nt: TGTGCCAGCAGCTCGGACGGGCTCCGAGGAAACACCATATATTTT
cdr3_aa: CASSSDGLRGNTIYF

v_call: TRBV18
clone_size: -
j_call: TRBJ2-5
cdr3_length: 13
d_call: -
cdr3_nt: TGTGCCAGCTCACAACAGTACCAAGAGACCCAGTACTTC
cdr3_aa: CASSQQYQETQYF

v_call: TRBV18
clone_size: -
j_call: TRBJ2-4
cdr3_length: 17
d_call: -
cdr3_nt: TGTGCCAGCTCACCACGGGCTATTGGTCCCGTCGGGAACATTCAGTACTTC
cdr3_aa: CASSPRAIGPVGNIQYF

v_call: TRBV6-5
clone_size: -
j_call: TRBJ2-1
cdr3_length: 14
d_call: -
cdr3_nt: TGTGCCAGCAGGGCCGGGCAGGGTTGGAATGAGCAGTTCTTC
cdr3_aa: CASRAGQGWNEQFF

v_call: TRBV11-2
clone_size: -
j_call: TRBJ2-7
cdr3_length: 15
d_call: -
cdr3_nt: TGTGCCAGCAGCTTAGTTAGGGGCCGGACCTACGAGCAGTACTTC
cdr3_aa: CASSLVRGRTYEQYF

v_call: TRBV25-1
clone_size: -
j_call: TRBJ1-2
cdr3_length: 13
d_call: -
cdr3_nt: TGTGCCAGCAGTGAGGCAGGGAGAGATGGCTACACCTTC
cdr3_aa: CASSEAGRDGYTF

v_call: TRBV30
clone_size: once
j_call: TRBJ1-6
cdr3_length: 12
d_call: TRBD1
cdr3_nt: TGTGCCCTCGGCAGGGGGAATTCACCCCTCCACTTT
cdr3_aa: CALGRGNSPLHF

v_call: TRBV4-1
clone_size: -
j_call: TRBJ1-2
cdr3_length: 17
d_call: TRBD1
cdr3_nt: TGCGCCAGCAGCCCCAGGACAGGGTTTACGTTGGGCTACAGCTACACCTTC
cdr3_aa: CASSPRTGFTLGYSYTF

v_call: TRBV30
clone_size: -
j_call: TRBJ2-2
cdr3_length: 14
d_call: TRBD1
cdr3_nt: TGTGCCTTTGTGACAGGGGCGAACACCGGGGAGCTGTTTTTT
cdr3_aa: CAFVTGANTGELFF

v_call: TRBV2
clone_size: -
j_call: TRBJ2-5
cdr3_length: 16
d_call: -
cdr3_nt: TGTGCCAGCAGTGACCCCCGATTGCGTTCCGTGGAGACCCAGTACTTC
cdr3_aa: CASSDPRLRSVETQYF

v_call: TRBV5-1
clone_size: -
j_call: TRBJ2-1
cdr3_length: 16
d_call: -
cdr3_nt: TGCGCCAGCAGCTTGGAGGGACTTACCCGAAACAATGAGCAGTTCTTC
cdr3_aa: CASSLEGLTRNNEQFF

v_call: TRBV11-3
clone_size: once
j_call: TRBJ2-5
cdr3_length: 15
d_call: TRBD1
cdr3_nt: TGTGCCAGCAGCAAAACCGGGACAGGGCAAGAGACCCAGTACTTC
cdr3_aa: CASSKTGTGQETQYF

v_call: TRBV19
clone_size: -
j_call: TRBJ1-4
cdr3_length: 16
d_call: -
cdr3_nt: TGTGCCAGTACCCCTTTCGGGGCCCTCGGCGGTGAAAAACTGTTTTTT
cdr3_aa: CASTPFGALGGEKLFF

v_call: TRBV28
clone_size: once
j_call: TRBJ2-3
cdr3_length: 14
d_call: TRBD1
cdr3_nt: TGTGCCAGCAGCCGGGGACAGGGGAGCGGATCGCAGTATTTT
cdr3_aa: CASSRGQGSGSQYF

v_call: TRBV9
clone_size: -
j_call: TRBJ2-5
cdr3_length: 14
d_call: -
cdr3_nt: TGTGCCAGCAGCGTAAGCGCCATCCAAGAGACCCAGTACTTC
cdr3_aa: CASSVSAIQETQYF

v_call: TRBV10-1
clone_size: -
j_call: TRBJ2-6
cdr3_length: 13
d_call: -
cdr3_nt: TGCGCCAGCAGTGGTCCCGGGGCCAACGTCCTGACTTTC
cdr3_aa: CASSGPGANVLTF

v_call: TRBV5-1
clone_size: -
j_call: TRBJ2-2
cdr3_length: 16
d_call: -
cdr3_nt: TGCGCCAGCTCTTCATCTACGACAGCGAACACCGGGGAGCTGTTTTTT
cdr3_aa: CASSSSTTANTGELFF

v_call: TRBV5-1
clone_size: -
j_call: TRBJ1-1
cdr3_length: 17
d_call: TRBD1
cdr3_nt: TGCGCCAGCAGCTCTGGACAGGCAATCGCCTCGAACACTGAAGCTTTCTTT
cdr3_aa: CASSSGQAIASNTEAFF

v_call: TRBV14
clone_size: -
j_call: TRBJ1-4
cdr3_length: 16
d_call: -
cdr3_nt: TGTGCCAGCAGCCAAGCGGGAAAGGGAACTAATGAAAAACTGTTTTTT
cdr3_aa: CASSQAGKGTNEKLFF

v_call: TRBV27
clone_size: -
j_call: TRBJ2-7
cdr3_length: 13
d_call: TRBD2
cdr3_nt: TGTGCCAGCAGGGCGGGAGCGGCGTACGAGCAGTACTTC
cdr3_aa: CASRAGAAYEQYF

v_call: TRBV20-1
clone_size: -
j_call: TRBJ1-4
cdr3_length: 11
d_call: -
cdr3_nt: TGCAGTGCTATCCCATCGGGAAAACTGTTTTTT
cdr3_aa: CSAIPSGKLFF

v_call: TRBV5-1
clone_size: -
j_call: TRBJ2-6
cdr3_length: 17
d_call: -
cdr3_nt: TGCGCCAGCAGTTTACAGGGTCTCTCCTCTGGGGCCAACGTCCTGACTTTC
cdr3_aa: CASSLQGLSSGANVLTF

v_call: TRBV2
clone_size: once
j_call: TRBJ2-2
cdr3_length: 16
d_call: TRBD2
cdr3_nt: TGTGCCAGCAGTCTACTAGCGGGAGGGAACACCGGGGAGCTGTTTTTT
cdr3_aa: CASSLLAGGNTGELFF

v_call: TRBV28
clone_size: -
j_call: TRBJ1-1
cdr3_length: 17
d_call: -
cdr3_nt: TGTGCCAGCAGTAGGGCAGAGGGGCGACGACGGAACACTGAAGCTTTCTTT
cdr3_aa: CASSRAEGRRRNTEAFF

v_call: TRBV23-1
clone_size: -
j_call: TRBJ2-1
cdr3_length: 15
d_call: TRBD2
cdr3_nt: TGCGCCAGCAGTCGGTGGGCTAGCGGGAGGGCTGAGCAGTTCTTC
cdr3_aa: CASSRWASGRAEQFF

v_call: TRBV6-1
clone_size: -
j_call: TRBJ1-5
cdr3_length: 15
d_call: -
cdr3_nt: TGTGCCAGCAGAACAGGCCTTTATAGCAATCAGCCCCAGCATTTT
cdr3_aa: CASRTGLYSNQPQHF

v_call: TRBV5-1
clone_size: -
j_call: TRBJ2-7
cdr3_length: 16
d_call: TRBD1
cdr3_nt: TGCGCCAGCAGCTTGGGACCGGGACAGGGAGCCTACGAGCAGTACTTC
cdr3_aa: CASSLGPGQGAYEQYF

v_call: TRBV5-1
clone_size: -
j_call: TRBJ2-3
cdr3_length: 14
d_call: -
cdr3_nt: TGCGCCAGCAGCTTGGAACTAGCTGCAGATACGCAGTATTTT
cdr3_aa: CASSLELAADTQYF

v_call: TRBV19
clone_size: -
j_call: TRBJ1-1
cdr3_length: 13
d_call: -
cdr3_nt: TGTGCCAGTAGTATTAAAGGGGACACTGAAGCTTTCTTT
cdr3_aa: CASSIKGDTEAFF

v_call: TRBV7-9
clone_size: -
j_call: TRBJ1-1
cdr3_length: 16
d_call: TRBD1
cdr3_nt: TGTGCCAGCAGCCGGGGGGACAGGCAGTATTTCTCTGAAGCTTTCTTT
cdr3_aa: CASSRGDRQYFSEAFF

v_call: TRBV14
clone_size: -
j_call: TRBJ2-1
cdr3_length: 20
d_call: TRBD2
cdr3_nt: TGTGCCAGCAGCCAGGGTTCTATCGGACTAGCGGGAGGGCCGGGCGATGAGCAGTTCTTC
cdr3_aa: CASSQGSIGLAGGPGDEQFF

v_call: TRBV30
clone_size: -
j_call: TRBJ2-3
cdr3_length: 12
d_call: TRBD2
cdr3_nt: TGTGCCGGCCAGCGGGAGGGTAATACGCAGTATTTT
cdr3_aa: CAGQREGNTQYF

v_call: TRBV19
clone_size: -
j_call: TRBJ1-4
cdr3_length: 13
d_call: TRBD1
cdr3_nt: TGTGCCAGTCTAGACAGGGGGAATGAAAAACTGTTTTTT
cdr3_aa: CASLDRGNEKLFF

v_call: TRBV7-9
clone_size: once
j_call: TRBJ2-7
cdr3_length: 16
d_call: TRBD1
cdr3_nt: TGTGCCAGCAGCTATTCGGGTACAGGGGATGGCTACGAGCAGTACTTC
cdr3_aa: CASSYSGTGDGYEQYF